One sample yielded the 13 T cell receptor beta chains listed below, sequenced in a study of PD-1 blockade in mismatch repair-deficient tumors. Clones were sequenced by immunoSEQ multiplex PCR, and TCRdb holds only the in-frame ones, with some missing. The repertoire includes fewer than 100,000 clones, about 85% of them detected once, and more than 2.5% sits in the top ten. The starting material was peripheral blood, obtained 12 weeks after starting pembrolizumab. The origin of the receptors is an adult with mismatch repair-deficient cancer.

This chain joins TRBV7-3 and TRBJ2-1; a possible D gene is TRBD2 (6 bases). This CDR3 is 14 amino acids long. Germline V lookup: CDR1 SGHTA, CDR2 FQGTGA. V lost 5 bases and J lost 5, with 13 bases in between. This CDR3 reads CASSTGSSNNEQFF. CDR3 nucleotides: TGTGCCAGCAGCACCGGGAGCTCGAACAATGAGCAGTTCTTC.

J is TRBJ2-2 and V is TRBV6-1; unclear D gene. The V end was cut by 5 bases, the J end by 2 bases, with 12 bases between. Germline V lookup: CDR1 MNHNS, CDR2 SASEGT. The CDR3 is 15 amino acids. DNA for the CDR3: TGTGCCAGCAGTCCCCAGACTCATAACACCGGGGAGCTGTTTTTT. Residues: CASSPQTHNTGELFF.

The gene calls are TRBV5-8 and TRBJ2-2, with D possibly matching TRBD1 (6 bases). CDR1 and CDR2 (germline): SGHTS, YDEGEE. Trimming left V 0 bases short and J 4 bases short, with 13 bases between. The CDR3 spans 16 residues. The CDR3 nucleotides are TGTGCCAGCAGCTTGGTTTTTGGGGGCCGCACCGGGGAGCTGTTTTTT. Translated, it gives CASSLVFGGRTGELFF. The full variable domain, with the rest looked up from reference TRBV5-8 and TRBJ2-2, is EAGVTQSPTHLIKTRGQQATLRCSPISGHTSVYWYQQALGLGLQFLLWYDEGEERNRGNFPPRFSGRQFPNYSSELNVNALELEDSALYLCASSLVFGGRTGELFFGEGSRLTVL.

V usage is TRBV19 and J usage is TRBJ1-5, with D tentatively TRBD1 (5 bases). Germline CDR1 and CDR2: LNHDA and SQIVND (reference sequence). V was cut by 5 bases and J by 0 bases, with 20 bases left in between. There are 18 residues in the CDR3. CDR3 coding DNA: TGTGCCAGTAGTCGCCGGGGGGGGTCAGAAAATAGCAATCAGCCCCAGCATTTT. Translating it yields CASSRRGGSENSNQPQHF.

This sequence joins TRBV6-6 and TRBJ1-1; tentative D call: TRBD1 (5 bases). The CDR3 is 14 amino acids. Trimming pared 2 bases from V and 4 bases from J, leaving 11 bases between. Per the germline V gene, CDR1 is MNHNY and CDR2 is SVGAGI (reference sequence). This CDR3 is CASSYEGKSTEAFF. The DNA of the CDR3 is TGTGCCAGCAGTTACGAGGGGAAAAGCACTGAAGCTTTCTTT.

A few counts support this clone. The rearrangement uses TRBV7-6 and TRBJ2-1; tentatively, D is TRBD2 (5 bases). Trimming pared 6 bases from V and 9 bases from J, leaving 15 bases between. Germline V gives CDR1 SGHVS, CDR2 FNYEAQ. The CDR3 totals 13 residues. CDR3 DNA: TGTGCCAGCAGGCACGCGGGTCGGTTTGAGCAGTTCTTC. Protein: CASRHAGRFEQFF.

This sequence joins TRBV7-2 and TRBJ2-1, with no clear D. Germline assignment: CDR1 SGHTA and CDR2 FQGNSA. The CDR3 consists of 14 residues. Trimming took off 2 bases at V and 3 bases at J, with 8 bases between the two ends. This CDR3 is CASSLTRDYNEQFF. Here the CDR3 DNA reads TGTGCCAGCAGCTTAACTCGAGACTACAATGAGCAGTTCTTC. Looking up the rest from reference TRBV7-2 and TRBJ2-1 gives the full variable domain: GAGVSQSPSNKVTEKGKDVELRCDPISGHTALYWYRQSLGQGLEFLIYFQGNSAPDKSGLPSDRFSAERTGGSVSTLTIQRTQQEDSAVYLCASSLTRDYNEQFFGPGTRLTVL.

This clone was seen more than once but under ten times. V usage is TRBV7-6 and J usage is TRBJ1-1; D is unclear. The CDR3 length is 14 residues. Germline CDR1 reads SGHVS; CDR2 reads FNYEAQ. V was shortened by 5 bases and J by 2 bases, with 12 bases between the two germline ends. Here the CDR3 reads CASSPMGLNTEAFF. Written as DNA, the CDR3 is TGTGCCAGCAGCCCCATGGGCCTCAACACTGAAGCTTTCTTT.

The rearrangement uses TRBV7-3 and TRBJ2-1, with 12 bases lining up with TRBD1. In germline, CDR1 is SGHTA, CDR2 FQGTGA. V was pared by 4 bases and J by 7 bases, with 5 bases of the junction left unmatched. CDR3 length equals 15 residues. CDR3 DNA: TGTGCCAGCAGCTCACCGGGACAGGGGGCTAATGAGCAGTTCTTC. This gives the protein CASSSPGQGANEQFF.

The chain combines TRBV5-5 with TRBJ1-2; 7 positions agree with TRBD1. V lost 0 bases and J lost 9; bases outside the gene matches: 14. The CDR3 covers 16 residues. In germline, CDR1 is SGHKS, CDR2 YYEKEE (reference sequence). This CDR3 is CASSLERQGGSRSYTF. As DNA, the CDR3 is TGTGCCAGCAGCTTGGAGCGACAGGGCGGTAGTAGAAGCTACACCTTC.

The genes are TRBV2 and TRBJ2-2; D remains unclear. The CDR3 is 15 amino acids. Germline V gene sequence: CDR1 SNHLY, CDR2 FYNNEI. Between the trimmed V and J ends, which lost 3 bases and 4 bases, there was a span of 12 bases. CDR3 sequence (DNA): TGTGCCAGCAGTGAGGATCCGGGCGCCACCGGGGAGCTGTTTTTT. The encoded protein is CASSEDPGATGELFF.

V usage is TRBV5-6 and J usage is TRBJ2-1, with TRBD2 matching over 15 bases. The trim removed 2 bases at V and 9 bases at J, leaving 6 bases unmatched. In germline, CDR1 is SGHDT, CDR2 YYEEEE. This CDR3 has 16 amino acids. This chain's CDR3 is CASSFGLAGGSVEQFF. DNA for the CDR3: TGTGCCAGCAGCTTCGGACTAGCGGGAGGGTCTGTTGAGCAGTTCTTC.

This chain joins TRBV19 and TRBJ2-5, with a possible D match to TRBD2 (7 bases). The length of the CDR3 is 15 residues. The germline gives CDR1 LNHDA, CDR2 SQIVND (reference sequence). V lost 4 bases, J lost 7 bases, and 19 bases lay in between. The CDR3 nucleotides read TGTGCCAGTAGTAGGGAGGGTAAGGGGGTTGGGACCCAGTACTTC. This sequence encodes CASSREGKGVGTQYF.